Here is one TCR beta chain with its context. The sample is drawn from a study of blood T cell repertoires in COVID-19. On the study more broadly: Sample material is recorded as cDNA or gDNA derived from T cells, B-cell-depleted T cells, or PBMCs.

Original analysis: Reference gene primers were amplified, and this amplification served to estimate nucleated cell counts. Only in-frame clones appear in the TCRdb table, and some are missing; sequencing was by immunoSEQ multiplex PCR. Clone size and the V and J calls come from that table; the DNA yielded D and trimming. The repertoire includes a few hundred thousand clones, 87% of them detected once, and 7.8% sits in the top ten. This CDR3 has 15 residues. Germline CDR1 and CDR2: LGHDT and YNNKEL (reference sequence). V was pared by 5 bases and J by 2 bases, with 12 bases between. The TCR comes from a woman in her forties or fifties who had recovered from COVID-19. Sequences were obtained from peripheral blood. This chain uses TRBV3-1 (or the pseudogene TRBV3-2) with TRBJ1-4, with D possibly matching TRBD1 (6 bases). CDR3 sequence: CASSNRATTNEKLFF. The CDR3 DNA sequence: TGTGCCAGCAGCAACAGGGCTACGACTAATGAAAAACTGTTTTTT.